This T cell receptor (beta chain) was recorded in a study of blood T cell repertoires in COVID-19. Some clones are missing from TCRdb's copy, which holds only in-frame ones; the method was immunoSEQ multiplex PCR. The sample records about 270,000 clones, 85% to 90% being singletons. This CDR3 is built from 12 residues. V was clipped by 1 base and J by 5 bases, with 7 bases between them. Germline CDR1 SGHRS, CDR2 YFSETQ. V is TRBV5-1 and J is TRBJ2-7, with D unresolved. The origin of this receptor is a woman aged 18-35 years who had recovered from COVID-19. The specimen was PBMCs or T cells enriched from blood (not recorded which). The CDR3 nucleotides read TGCGCCAGCAGCTTGCGGTTTGACGAGCAGTACTTC. Translating gives CASSLRFDEQYF.